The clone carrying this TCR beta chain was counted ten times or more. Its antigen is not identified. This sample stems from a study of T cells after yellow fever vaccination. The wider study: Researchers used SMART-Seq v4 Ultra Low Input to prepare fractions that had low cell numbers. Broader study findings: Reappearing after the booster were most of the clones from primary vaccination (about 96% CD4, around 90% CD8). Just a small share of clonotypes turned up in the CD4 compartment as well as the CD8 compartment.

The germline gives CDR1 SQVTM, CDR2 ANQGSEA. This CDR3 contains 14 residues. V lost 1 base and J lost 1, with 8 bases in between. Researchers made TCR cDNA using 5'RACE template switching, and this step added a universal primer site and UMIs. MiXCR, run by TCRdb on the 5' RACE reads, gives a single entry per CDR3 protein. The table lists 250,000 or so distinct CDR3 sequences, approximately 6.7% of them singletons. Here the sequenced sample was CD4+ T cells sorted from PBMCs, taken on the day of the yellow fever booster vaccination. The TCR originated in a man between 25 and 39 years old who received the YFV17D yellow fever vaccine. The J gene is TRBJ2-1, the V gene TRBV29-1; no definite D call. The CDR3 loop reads CSVEASLSYNEQFF. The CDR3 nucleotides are TGCAGCGTTGAAGCCAGCTTGTCCTACAATGAGCAGTTCTTC.